This T cell receptor beta chain was sequenced during a study of blood T cells in healthy people across ages. A note on this clonotype: What it recognizes is unknown.

The authors ran a second PCR of roughly 6 to 12 cycles using a sample-barcoded 5' primer and a J-beta primer mix. TCRdb re-derived calls from the 5' RACE reads in MiXCR, one entry per CDR3 protein. Of approximately 800,000 distinct CDR3 sequences listed, more than 50% are singletons. The study's findings and limits: While age rose, TCR beta diversity per million T cells dropped in a roughly linear way.

The sequence derives from a man aged 40-55 years in good health. The sample consisted of blood.

CDR3 region: CSALNWGKDEQFF. The CDR3 DNA reads TGCAGTGCCCTTAACTGGGGTAAGGATGAGCAGTTCTTC. The rearrangement joins TRBV20-1 to TRBJ2-1; D not certain. CDR3 size: 13 residues. The germline V gene encodes CDR1 DFQATT and CDR2 SNEGSKA (reference sequence). V was shortened by 6 bases and J by 8 bases, with 17 bases between the two germline ends.